One sample yielded the 26 T cell receptor beta chains listed below, sequenced in a study of identical twins. TCRdb passed the 5' RACE reads through MiXCR, listing each CDR3 protein once. The table records 1.5 million to 2 million distinct CDR3 sequences, roughly 35% of them present only once. Sequencing was performed on cord blood. The receptor source for this set is a newborn girl in good health.

The sample holds a few counts of this clonotype. The chain carries TRBV13 and TRBJ2-6; D assignment may be TRBD1 or TRBD2 (5 bases each). The CDR3 spans 15 residues. The ends were cut back, 1 base at V and 2 bases at J, with 6 bases in the middle. Germline CDR1 is PRHDT and CDR2 is FYEKMQ (reference sequence). This CDR3 reads CASSLEGPGANVLTF. As DNA, the CDR3 is TGTGCCAGCAGCTTAGAGGGACCTGGGGCCAACGTCCTGACTTTC.

This clonotype showed up just a few times. The chain has TRBV7-9 and TRBJ2-7, with 7 bases identical to TRBD1. Per the germline V gene, CDR1 is SEHNR and CDR2 is FQNEAQ (reference sequence). Trimming took 5 bases from V and 3 from J; bases not matched to a gene: 7. This CDR3 has 14 amino acids. The CDR3 here is CASSTDRVHYEQYF. The CDR3 DNA reads TGTGCCAGCAGCACCGACAGGGTTCACTACGAGCAGTACTTC.

This clonotype was recorded at least ten times. Germline and junction disagree at one end, which may indicate a read error. The rearrangement joins TRBV5-1 to TRBJ2-7, with 9 bases lining up with TRBD2. The CDR3 runs 14 residues. Germline V gene lookup returns CDR1 SGHRS and CDR2 YFSETQ. CDR3: CASSLASGTYEQYF. The CDR3 bases are TGTGCCAGCAGCTTAGCTAGCGGGACTTACGAGCAGTACTTC.

The rearrangement joins TRBV3-1 to TRBJ2-4; 9 bases align to TRBD2. V shed 6 bases and J 0 bases; nucleotides not matched to a gene: 3. Per the germline V gene, CDR1 is LGHDT and CDR2 is YNNKEL (reference sequence). The CDR3 length is 15 residues. The DNA of the CDR3 is TGTGCCAGCAGGCATAGCGGGAGAGCCAAAAACATTCAGTACTTC. It translates to CASRHSGRAKNIQYF.

The genes are TRBV6-1 and TRBJ1-5; 7 bases are a match to TRBD1. Germline values: CDR1 MNHNS, CDR2 SASEGT. The length of the CDR3 is 14 residues. Trimming removed 5 bases from V and 7 bases from J; junction bases left unmatched: 8. CDR3 DNA sequence: TGTGCCAGCAGTACGAGGACAGGTGGGCAGCCCCAGCATTTT. Amino acids: CASSTRTGGQPQHF.

This chain joins TRBV27 and TRBJ2-4; D uncertain. CDR1 is MNHEY and CDR2 is SMNVEV in the germline V gene (reference sequence). CDR3 size: 16 residues. V lost 0 bases, J lost 3 bases, and 12 bases lay in between. Written as DNA, the CDR3 is TGTGCCAGCAGTTTATCGGAAAGGTTGGGCAAAAACATTCAGTACTTC. This encodes CASSLSERLGKNIQYF.

Ten or more counts support this clonotype. The chain uses TRBV5-1 and TRBJ2-1, with TRBD2 matching 9 bases. CDR3 length: 15 residues. The germline gives CDR1 SGHRS, CDR2 YFSETQ. V trimming: 0 bases; J trimming: 8 bases; junction bases outside the gene matches: 6. The CDR3 here is CASSLGSGGVDEQFF. The CDR3 bases are TGCGCCAGCAGCTTGGGTAGCGGGGGTGTGGATGAGCAGTTCTTC.

The rearrangement uses TRBV3-1 and TRBJ2-2, with D possibly matching TRBD2 (5 bases). Germline loops: CDR1 LGHDT, CDR2 YNNKEL (reference sequence). V gave up 2 bases and J gave up 3 bases, with 7 bases separating them. The CDR3 is 14 amino acids. CDR3 loop: CASSQRGYTGELFF. DNA for the CDR3: TGTGCCAGCAGCCAAAGAGGGTACACCGGGGAGCTGTTTTTT. Drawing the rest from reference TRBV3-1 and TRBJ2-2, the complete variable domain is DTAVSQTPKYLVTQMGNDKSIKCEQNLGHDTMYWYKQDSKKFLKIMFSYNNKELIINETVPNRFSPKSPDKAHLNLHINSLELGDSAVYFCASSQRGYTGELFFGEGSRLTVL.

This clonotype turned up a few times. The chain is built from TRBV20-1 and TRBJ2-7; TRBD2 agrees at 8 bases. V lost 3 bases, J lost 5 bases, and 9 bases stayed unmatched. Per the germline V gene, CDR1 is DFQATT and CDR2 is SNEGSKA (reference sequence). The CDR3 length is 14 residues. The CDR3: CSASISGGVHEQYF. In nucleotides, the CDR3 is TGCAGTGCTAGTATCTCGGGAGGGGTCCACGAGCAGTACTTC.

This clonotype occurred many times. The chain joins TRBV15 to TRBJ1-4, with unresolved D. Trimming took off 8 bases at V and 12 bases at J, with 16 bases between the two ends. CDR1 is LNHNV and CDR2 is YYDKDF in the germline V gene (reference sequence). CDR3 length: 12 residues. The CDR3 sequence: CATSVQESQLFF. In DNA, the CDR3 is TGTGCCACCTCGGTTCAGGAGTCGCAACTGTTTTTT.

This clonotype was found a few times. The chain links TRBV5-1 to TRBJ1-1; D is possibly TRBD1 (6 bases). Germline CDR1 and CDR2: SGHRS and YFSETQ. V was cut by 0 bases and J by 3 bases, with 12 bases left in between. The CDR3 has 15 residues. CDR3 sequence (DNA): TGCGCCAGCAGCTTGGCGGGTCAGGGGCACACTGAAGCTTTCTTT. Translating it yields CASSLAGQGHTEAFF. Based on the CDR3 plus reference TRBV5-1 and TRBJ1-1, the full variable domain is KAGVTQTPRYLIKTRGQQVTLSCSPISGHRSVSWYQQTPGQGLQFLFEYFSETQRNKGNFPGRFSGRQFSNSRSEMNVSTLELGDSALYLCASSLAGQGHTEAFFGQGTRLTVV.

Ten or more counts support this clonotype. V and J are TRBV7-2 and TRBJ2-3; no reliable D call. The CDR3 extends over 13 amino acids. The ends were cut back, 2 bases at V and 4 bases at J, with 7 bases in the middle. Per germline, CDR1 SGHTA and CDR2 FQGNSA. In DNA, the CDR3 is TGTGCCAGCAGCTTAATCGTGGCAGATACGCAGTATTTT. Residues: CASSLIVADTQYF.

The J gene is TRBJ2-3, the V gene TRBV5-1; TRBD1 matches at 8 bases. Losses at the gene ends were 1 base for V and 0 bases for J; bases not matched to a gene: 10. The V gene's germline CDR1 is SGHRS and CDR2 YFSETQ. The CDR3 sequence is 18 residues long. The DNA for the CDR3 is TGCGCCAGCAGCTTGCTAGGGACAGGAGCCCGAAGCACAGATACGCAGTATTTT. This encodes CASSLLGTGARSTDTQYF.

The rearrangement links TRBV7-2 to TRBJ2-7, with D unclear. This CDR3 contains 14 residues. Germline values: CDR1 SGHTA, CDR2 FQGNSA. Trimming took 1 base from V and 2 from J, leaving 9 bases between them. The CDR3 DNA follows: TGTGCCAGCAGCTTAGGAGGCATGACCTACGAGCAGTACTTC. Residues: CASSLGGMTYEQYF.

In its sample, this clonotype was seen a few times. The V gene is TRBV20-1, the J gene TRBJ1-4; tentative D call: TRBD1 (6 bases). The V and J ends lost 2 bases and 5 bases respectively, with 9 bases between them. The germline CDR1 and CDR2 sequences are DFQATT and SNEGSKA (reference sequence). The CDR3 runs 13 residues. For the CDR3, the DNA is TGCAGTGCTAGAATAGGGGGGAATGAAAAACTGTTTTTT. It translates to CSARIGGNEKLFF.

This clonotype was seen a handful of times. This sequence joins TRBV20-1 and TRBJ1-5; 11 bases fit TRBD1. CDR1 and CDR2 from the germline V gene are DFQATT and SNEGSKA (reference sequence). This CDR3 has 15 amino acids. J lost 7 bases, V lost 5 bases, and 10 bases had no gene match. The CDR3 sequence is CSAGLGTGGFQPQHF. CDR3 in DNA: TGCAGTGCTGGCTTGGGGACAGGGGGTTTCCAGCCCCAGCATTTT.

This clonotype was counted ten times or more. The chain carries TRBV2 and TRBJ2-7; D is perhaps TRBD2 (5 bases). The CDR3 spans 13 residues. The germline gives CDR1 SNHLY, CDR2 FYNNEI. With 6 bases removed from V and 4 bases from J, the gap between germline ends came to 13 bases. DNA of the CDR3: TGTGCCAGCAGGGGAGTCTCCGGATACGAGCAGTACTTC. This encodes CASRGVSGYEQYF.

The chain combines TRBV6-1 with TRBJ2-3, with TRBD2 matching over 7 bases. V was pared by 5 bases and J by 3 bases, with 11 bases of the junction left unmatched. This CDR3 is 16 amino acids long. Looked up from germline, CDR1 is MNHNS and CDR2 is SASEGT. CDR3 region: CASSSRLAWGTDTQYF. CDR3 bases: TGTGCCAGCAGTTCCCGACTAGCCTGGGGTACAGATACGCAGTATTTT.

This clonotype has a handful of counts. V is TRBV29-1 and J is TRBJ2-3; a weak D match, TRBD2 (6 bases). The CDR3 has 10 residues. Per germline, CDR1 SQVTM and CDR2 ANQGSEA. CDR3: CGWGEDGQYF. For the CDR3, the DNA is TGCGGTTGGGGGGAGGATGGGCAGTATTTT.

About this clonotype itself: A junction boundary mismatches the germline segment, possibly from a read error. This chain joins TRBV10-2 and TRBJ1-4; D is undetermined. The CDR3 runs 14 residues. In germline, CDR1 is WSHSY, CDR2 SAAADI. CDR3: CTSSDGRTNEKLFF. CDR3 in DNA: TGCACCAGCAGTGATGGCCGTACTAATGAAAAACTGTTTTTT.

V gene TRBV3-1 combines with J gene TRBJ1-3, with 7 nucleotides matching TRBD1. The germline V gene has CDR1 LGHDT and CDR2 YNNKEL (reference sequence). The CDR3 contains 15 residues. J gave up 0 bases and V 1 base, and 0 bases lay outside the gene matches. CDR3: CASSQGQGSGNTIYF. The CDR3 bases are TGTGCCAGCAGCCAAGGACAGGGCTCTGGAAACACCATATATTTT.

This chain connects TRBV24-1 to TRBJ2-1, with TRBD1 matching 8 bases. Germline assignment: CDR1 KGHDR and CDR2 SFDVKD. V shed 3 bases, J shed 6 bases, and the junction held 0 bases outside the gene matches. This CDR3 comprises 13 residues. CDR3 protein: CATSDTGGNEQFF. Here the CDR3 DNA reads TGTGCCACCAGTGATACAGGGGGCAATGAGCAGTTCTTC.

This clonotype has a handful of counts. The V gene is TRBV29-1, the J gene TRBJ2-1; 7 bases fit TRBD2. Trimming cost V 4 bases and J 2 bases; bases outside gene matches: 5. Per germline, CDR1 SQVTM and CDR2 ANQGSEA. CDR3 size: 14 residues. CDR3 sequence (DNA): TGCAGCGTTGTGCCGACTAGCCCCTACAATGAGCAGTTCTTC. As protein: CSVVPTSPYNEQFF.

This clonotype was recorded a few times. The rearrangement links TRBV27 to TRBJ1-1; TRBD1 agrees at 8 bases. CDR1 and CDR2 (germline): MNHEY, SMNVEV (reference sequence). The V gene end was trimmed by 5 bases and the J gene end by 1 base; junction bases not matched to a gene: 3. The CDR3 is made up of 14 amino acids. DNA of the CDR3: TGTGCCAGCAGTCGGGACAGGCCGAACACTGAAGCTTTCTTT. Encoded protein: CASSRDRPNTEAFF.

V is TRBV29-1 and J is TRBJ1-1; D unresolved. This CDR3 region has 12 residues. The V and J ends lost 7 bases and 0 bases respectively, with 9 bases between them. Germline V gene lookup returns CDR1 SQVTM and CDR2 ANQGSEA. This CDR3 is CSGCPLNTEAFF. In DNA, the CDR3 is TGCAGCGGTTGCCCCCTGAACACTGAAGCTTTCTTT.

Concerning this clonotype itself: Likely a read error: the CDR3 ends without its conserved phenylalanine or tryptophan. CDR3 DNA: TGTGCCAGCAGTACCATCGGGTCGACAGATACGCAGTATATT. Translation gives CASSTIGSTDTQYI. This sequence joins TRBV28 and TRBJ2-3; D remains unclear. The CDR3 is made up of 14 amino acids. V was shortened by 5 bases and J by 3 bases, with 12 bases between the two germline ends. CDR1 and CDR2 from the germline V gene are MDHEN and SYDVKM.